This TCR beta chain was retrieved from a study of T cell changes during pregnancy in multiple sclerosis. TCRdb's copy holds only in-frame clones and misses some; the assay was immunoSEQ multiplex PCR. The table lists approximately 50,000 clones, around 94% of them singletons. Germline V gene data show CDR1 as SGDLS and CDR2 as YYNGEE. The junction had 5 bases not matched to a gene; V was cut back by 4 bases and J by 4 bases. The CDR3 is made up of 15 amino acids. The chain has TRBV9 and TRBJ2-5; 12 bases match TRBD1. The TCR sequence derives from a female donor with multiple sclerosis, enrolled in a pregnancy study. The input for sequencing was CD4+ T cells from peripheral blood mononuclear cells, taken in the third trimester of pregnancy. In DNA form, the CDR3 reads TGTGCCAGCAGCCCCAGGGACAGGGGGCGAGAGACCCAGTACTTC. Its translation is CASSPRDRGRETQYF.